Listed here is a single TCR beta chain. Its antigen is currently unknown. Germline is not matched at one junction end, which may reflect a read error. Assay: immunoSEQ multiplex PCR; the TCRdb copy retains only in-frame clones and omits some. The table lists roughly 60,000 clones, 80% to 85% of them singletons. The sample originates from a study of memory CD4+ T cells and cytomegalovirus serostatus. The study, taken as a whole, reports: The CMV-associated TCR signature appears largely within the CD4+ memory repertoire.

This CDR3 has 15 amino acids. Per germline, CDR1 SSHAT and CDR2 FNYEAQ (reference sequence). The sort gate was single viable CD3+CD4+CD8-CD45RO+ cells for memory CD4+ T cells. After thawing, CD4+ T cells were positively selected. The chain combines TRBV7-7 with TRBJ2-2; TRBD1 matches at 10 bases. This TCR derives from an adult in good health and CMV-seronegative. The sequenced sample consisted of memory CD4+ T cells from blood. The CDR3 loop is CASSSGQGGIGELFF. The CDR3 DNA follows: TGTGCTAGCAGTAGCGGACAGGGGGGAATCGGGGAGCTGTTTTTT.